This passage covers 28 T cell receptor beta chains from one sample sequenced in a study of CD8 T cells in Susac syndrome. A quantity of about 0.45 to 1 ug RNA underwent reverse transcription using random hexamers. TCRdb used MiXCR to reprocess the immunoSEQ multiplex PCR reads, holding one entry per CDR3 protein. The repertoire includes 200,000 or so distinct CDR3 sequences, nearly 95% of them detected once, and 0.093% sits in the top ten. The sequenced sample was CD4+ T cells from PBMCs. The receptor set was obtained from a human donor with multiple sclerosis.

J is TRBJ2-2 and V is TRBV3-1; a possible D gene is TRBD2 (6 bases). This CDR3 spans 16 amino acids. Germline loops: CDR1 LGHDT, CDR2 YNNKEL (reference sequence). V was clipped by 0 bases and J by 7 bases, with 15 bases between them. CDR3 DNA sequence: TGTGCCAGCAGCCAAGATCAGGCGGGAAGCCACGGGGAGCTGTTTTTT. Its translation is CASSQDQAGSHGELFF.

The chain combines TRBV20-1 with TRBJ2-1; D not resolved. The CDR3 consists of 12 residues. V lost 3 bases to trimming and J lost 4 bases, with 7 bases between them. Germline-derived CDR1 and CDR2 are DFQATT and SNEGSKA (reference sequence). Here the CDR3 reads CSARSVYNEQFF. The CDR3 region has the DNA TGCAGTGCTAGGTCCGTTTACAATGAGCAGTTCTTC.

The chain has TRBV9 and TRBJ2-1; tentative D call: TRBD2 (7 bases). Germline V gives CDR1 SGDLS, CDR2 YYNGEE. The CDR3 covers 16 residues. The germline V and J ends were trimmed by 0 bases and 3 bases, with 13 bases remaining between them. CDR3 sequence: CASSVAGGLNYNEQFF. As DNA, the CDR3 is TGTGCCAGCAGCGTAGCGGGGGGCCTGAACTACAATGAGCAGTTCTTC.

V and J are TRBV20-1 and TRBJ2-1; TRBD1 agrees at 7 bases. Germline V gives CDR1 DFQATT, CDR2 SNEGSKA (reference sequence). The J segment lost 5 bases and the V segment lost 7 bases, leaving 8 bases of the junction unmatched. CDR3 size: 13 residues. CDR3 DNA sequence: TGCAGTGGGGATCGGGACAGAAACAATGAGCAGTTCTTC. Its protein product is CSGDRDRNNEQFF.

The chain joins TRBV15 to TRBJ2-1; D possibly corresponds to TRBD2 (5 bases). The CDR3 sequence is 14 residues long. The ends were cut back, 0 bases at V and 10 bases at J, with 13 bases in the middle. Per germline, CDR1 LNHNV and CDR2 YYDKDF (reference sequence). The CDR3: CATSRDPSSLEQFF. In nucleotides, the CDR3 is TGTGCCACCAGCAGAGATCCTAGCAGCCTAGAGCAGTTCTTC. Supplemented by reference TRBV15 and TRBJ2-1, the full variable domain reads DAMVIQNPRYQVTQFGKPVTLSCSQTLNHNVMYWYQQKSSQAPKLLFHYYDKDFNNEADTPDNFQSRRPNTSFCFLDIRSPGLGDTAMYLCATSRDPSSLEQFFGPGTRLTVL.

The CDR3 loop reads CSATSGTKEGNEQFF. CDR3 coding DNA: TGCAGTGCGACTTCCGGGACTAAGGAGGGTAATGAGCAGTTCTTC. This chain connects TRBV20-1 to TRBJ2-1; 7 bases line up with TRBD2. The CDR3 covers 15 residues. CDR1 is DFQATT and CDR2 is SNEGSKA in the germline V gene (reference sequence). The junction had 15 bases not matched to a gene; V was cut back by 6 bases and J by 7 bases.

This chain connects TRBV27 to TRBJ2-6; no firm D call. This CDR3 comprises 16 residues. Germline V gives CDR1 MNHEY, CDR2 SMNVEV (reference sequence). V shed 6 bases and J shed 0 bases, with 12 bases lying between them. CDR3 nucleotides: TGTGCCAGCAGGCTGTATGCTCCCTCTGGGGCCAACGTCCTGACTTTC. Translating gives CASRLYAPSGANVLTF.

The chain links TRBV20-1 to TRBJ2-7; no reliable D call. V was clipped by 0 bases and J by 0 bases, with 9 bases between them. CDR1 DFQATT and CDR2 SNEGSKA come from the germline V gene (reference sequence). CDR3 size: 14 residues. DNA for the CDR3: TGCAGTGCTAGAGATGGGTCAATCTCCTACGAGCAGTACTTC. Translating gives CSARDGSISYEQYF.

V usage is TRBV24-1 and J usage is TRBJ2-3, with D possibly TRBD2 on 6 matching bases. Germline CDR1 reads KGHDR; CDR2 reads SFDVKD. The V end was cut by 2 bases, the J end by 1 base, with 15 bases between. This CDR3 spans 17 amino acids. CDR3 in DNA: TGTGCCACCAGTGATTCGTTAACCGGCGGGGGCACAGATACGCAGTATTTT. Residues: CATSDSLTGGGTDTQYF.

This clonotype was seen only once. V is TRBV4-2 and J is TRBJ2-7; 11 nucleotides match TRBD2. With 4 bases clipped from V and 0 bases from J, the junction kept 5 bases outside the gene matches. Germline V CDR1 and CDR2: LGHNA, YNFKEQ. CDR3 size: 16 residues. CDR3 region: CASSRGLADSSYEQYF. The CDR3, as DNA: TGTGCCAGCAGCCGGGGACTAGCGGATTCCTCCTACGAGCAGTACTTC.

The rearrangement links TRBV29-1 to TRBJ1-4; TRBD1 is a possible D gene (6 bases). Trimming cost V 0 bases and J 10 bases, with 15 bases left between them. This CDR3 region has 14 residues. Germline assignment: CDR1 SQVTM and CDR2 ANQGSEA. The CDR3 spells CSVEEQGLIPKLFF. CDR3 in DNA: TGCAGCGTTGAAGAACAGGGACTCATACCAAAACTGTTTTTT.

J is TRBJ2-2 and V is TRBV3-1; D perhaps matches TRBD2 (5 bases). The CDR3 spans 18 residues. Germline V CDR1 and CDR2: LGHDT, YNNKEL (reference sequence). V was trimmed by 0 bases and J by 1 base, leaving 15 bases between them. The CDR3 sequence: CASSQDDSGFRNTGELFF. The CDR3 DNA reads as TGTGCCAGCAGCCAAGATGATTCGGGATTCCGGAACACCGGGGAGCTGTTTTTT.

The chain is built from TRBV3-1 and TRBJ1-2; no reliable D call. The CDR3 spans 14 residues. V lost 0 bases and J lost 4, with 9 bases in between. The germline CDR1 and CDR2 sequences are LGHDT and YNNKEL (reference sequence). Here the CDR3 DNA reads TGTGCCAGCAGCCAAGATGGGAACGTCTATGGCTACACCTTC. This sequence encodes CASSQDGNVYGYTF.

The genes are TRBV6-6 and TRBJ1-2; unclear D gene. Germline V gene lookup returns CDR1 MNHNY and CDR2 SVGAGI (reference sequence). Trimming removed 2 bases from V and 5 bases from J, with 6 bases in between. This CDR3 is 12 amino acids long. The CDR3 is CASSYREYGYTF. As DNA, the CDR3 is TGTGCCAGCAGTTACAGGGAGTATGGCTACACCTTC.

The gene calls are TRBV7-9 and TRBJ2-2; D is uncertain. The CDR3 has 15 residues. Trimming cost V 1 base and J 7 bases, with 13 bases left between them. CDR1 and CDR2 (germline): SEHNR, FQNEAQ (reference sequence). The CDR3 DNA is TGTGCCAGCAGCTTAGTCGGGCGGCGACACGGGGAGCTGTTTTTT. Amino acid sequence: CASSLVGRRHGELFF.

The V gene is TRBV11-3, the J gene TRBJ1-2; D not certain. The V end was cut by 9 bases, the J end by 4 bases, with 3 bases between. CDR3 length equals 9 residues. Germline V CDR1 and CDR2: SGHNT, YENEEA. CDR3 sequence: CARLYGYTF. Here the CDR3 DNA reads TGTGCCAGGCTCTATGGCTACACCTTC.

The V and J genes are TRBV3-1 and TRBJ2-1, with 11 bases aligning to TRBD2. Germline CDR1 and CDR2: LGHDT and YNNKEL (reference sequence). The CDR3 is made up of 19 amino acids. Trimming removed 4 bases from V and 5 bases from J; junction bases left unmatched: 16. CDR3 DNA sequence: TGTGCCAGCAGCCCAATAGCGGGAGGGCCTCGACAACCCAACAATGAGCAGTTCTTC. Translating it yields CASSPIAGGPRQPNNEQFF.

This clonotype has only one observation. The V and J genes are TRBV6-5 and TRBJ2-5; the match to TRBD2 covers 7 bases. CDR3 size: 15 residues. Germline V gene lookup returns CDR1 MNHEY and CDR2 SVGAGI. The V segment lost 2 bases and the J segment 5 bases; nucleotides outside the gene matches: 8. DNA for the CDR3: TGTGCCAGCAGTTACAAGGGGAGGGAGGGGGAGACCCAGTACTTC. Translating gives CASSYKGREGETQYF.

This clonotype appeared a single time. This chain joins TRBV29-1 and TRBJ1-5; 9 bases fit TRBD1. Germline-derived CDR1 and CDR2 are SQVTM and ANQGSEA. With 4 bases clipped from V and 7 bases from J, the junction kept 8 bases outside the gene matches. The CDR3 contains 14 residues. The CDR3 loop reads CSVGSGTGSQPQHF. CDR3 in DNA: TGCAGCGTTGGGTCCGGGACAGGGTCCCAGCCCCAGCATTTT.

This chain uses TRBV27 with TRBJ2-7; TRBD2 might be the D (6 bases). The CDR3 runs to 15 residues. The germline V gene has CDR1 MNHEY and CDR2 SMNVEV (reference sequence). Deletions cut 4 bases from V and 2 bases from J, with 15 bases between. The chain's CDR3 is CASSSSRAGTYEQYF. The CDR3 nucleotides read TGTGCCAGCAGTTCCAGTCGGGCGGGAACCTACGAGCAGTACTTC.

This chain joins TRBV18 and TRBJ2-1; unclear D gene. V lost 3 bases and J lost 10, with 19 bases in between. This CDR3 contains 15 residues. The germline V gene has CDR1 KGHSH and CDR2 LQKENI. CDR3 coding DNA: TGTGCCAGCTCACCCCTGGGCCCGCCCGGGTCCGAGCAGTTCTTC. This gives the protein CASSPLGPPGSEQFF.

V is TRBV14 and J is TRBJ1-2, with D maybe TRBD1 (5 bases). Trimming shortened V by 4 bases and J by 8 bases, and 14 bases separated the two germline ends. Germline CDR1 is SGHDN and CDR2 is FVKESK. CDR3 length equals 13 residues. CDR3 amino acids: CASSPFGAGGYTF. The CDR3 region has the DNA TGTGCCAGCAGCCCGTTCGGGGCTGGGGGCTACACCTTC. Using reference TRBV14 and TRBJ1-2 for the parts outside the CDR3, the full variable domain is EAGVTQFPSHSVIEKGQTVTLRCDPISGHDNLYWYRRVMGKEIKFLLHFVKESKQDESGMPNNRFLAERTGGTYSTLKVQPAELEDSGVYFCASSPFGAGGYTFGSGTRLTVV.

The gene calls are TRBV29-1 and TRBJ1-2, with 10 bases matching TRBD1. V dropped 8 bases and J dropped 2; count of bases not matched to a gene: 5. This CDR3 spans 13 amino acids. The germline V gene encodes CDR1 SQVTM and CDR2 ANQGSEA. The CDR3 DNA reads as TGCAGCTTAGGGACAGGGGAAAACTATGGCTACACCTTC. Amino acid sequence: CSLGTGENYGYTF.

The rearrangement links TRBV4-1 to TRBJ2-2, with TRBD2 matching 11 bases. CDR3 size: 17 residues. V was clipped by 3 bases and J by 3 bases; unmatched bases: 6. Looked up from germline, CDR1 is MGHRA and CDR2 is YSYEKL. In DNA, the CDR3 is TGCGCCAGCAGCCATAGCGGGAGGGCCTACGACACCGGGGAGCTGTTTTTT. Residues: CASSHSGRAYDTGELFF.

V usage is TRBV5-1 and J usage is TRBJ2-1; 12 bases are a match to TRBD2. Germline values: CDR1 SGHRS, CDR2 YFSETQ. Trimming took 1 base from V and 9 from J; bases not matched to a gene: 5. The CDR3 length is 15 residues. The chain's CDR3 is CASSLLAGGPGEQFF. The CDR3 bases are TGCGCCAGCAGCTTGCTAGCGGGAGGGCCTGGTGAGCAGTTCTTC.

V usage is TRBV5-1 and J usage is TRBJ2-7; possible D gene TRBD2, 5 bases. Germline CDR1 reads SGHRS; CDR2 reads YFSETQ. The CDR3 consists of 13 residues. With 4 bases removed from V and 1 base from J, the gap between germline ends came to 9 bases. CDR3 nucleotides: TGCGCCAGCAGCACTGGAGGTTCCTACGAGCAGTACTTC. Translated: CASSTGGSYEQYF.

This rearrangement joins TRBV6-2 or TRBV6-3 to TRBJ2-1; no clear D gene. The CDR3 runs to 13 residues. Germline CDR1 is MNHEY and CDR2 is SVGEGT. Trimming removed 5 bases from V and 3 bases from J, with 8 bases in between. The CDR3 DNA reads as TGTGCCAGCAGTCGAAGGGACTACAATGAGCAGTTCTTC. It translates to CASSRRDYNEQFF.

This chain connects TRBV15 to TRBJ1-2, with D maybe TRBD1 (6 bases). Trimming pared 3 bases from V and 3 bases from J, leaving 8 bases between. The V gene's germline CDR1 is LNHNV and CDR2 YYDKDF (reference sequence). CDR3 length: 13 amino acids. The CDR3 sequence is CATSRTGDYGYTF. CDR3 bases: TGTGCCACCAGCAGGACAGGCGACTATGGCTACACCTTC.